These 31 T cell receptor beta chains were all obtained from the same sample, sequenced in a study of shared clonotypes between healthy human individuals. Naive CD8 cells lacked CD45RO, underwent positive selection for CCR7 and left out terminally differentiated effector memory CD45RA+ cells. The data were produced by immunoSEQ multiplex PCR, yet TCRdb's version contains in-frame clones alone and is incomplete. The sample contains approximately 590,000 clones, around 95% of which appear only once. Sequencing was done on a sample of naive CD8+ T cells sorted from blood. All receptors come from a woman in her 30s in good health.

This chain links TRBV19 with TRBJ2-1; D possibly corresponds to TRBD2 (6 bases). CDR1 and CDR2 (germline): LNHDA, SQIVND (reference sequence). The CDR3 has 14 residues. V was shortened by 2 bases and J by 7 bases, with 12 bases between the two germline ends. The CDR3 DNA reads TGTGCCAGTAGTATAATGCGGGGCTTAAATGAGCAGTTCTTC. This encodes CASSIMRGLNEQFF.

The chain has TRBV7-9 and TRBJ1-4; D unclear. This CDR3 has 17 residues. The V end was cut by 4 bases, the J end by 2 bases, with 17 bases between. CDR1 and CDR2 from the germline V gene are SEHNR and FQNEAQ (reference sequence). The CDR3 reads CASSSPTLGFTNEKLFF. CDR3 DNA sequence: TGTGCCAGCAGCTCACCAACTCTGGGGTTCACTAATGAAAAACTGTTTTTT.

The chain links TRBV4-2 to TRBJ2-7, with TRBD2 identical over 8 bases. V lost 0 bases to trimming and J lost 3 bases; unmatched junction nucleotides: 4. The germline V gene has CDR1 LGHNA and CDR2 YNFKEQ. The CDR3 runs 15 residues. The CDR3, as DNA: TGTGCCAGCAGCCAAGATATACTAGCGGTCTACGAGCAGTACTTC. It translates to CASSQDILAVYEQYF.

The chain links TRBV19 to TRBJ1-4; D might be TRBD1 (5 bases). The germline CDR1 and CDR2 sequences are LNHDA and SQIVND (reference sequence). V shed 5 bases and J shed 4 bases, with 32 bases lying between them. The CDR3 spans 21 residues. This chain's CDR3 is CASSHVQDWQGALLHNEKLFF. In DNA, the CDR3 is TGTGCCAGTAGTCACGTCCAAGATTGGCAGGGCGCCCTTTTGCATAATGAAAAACTGTTTTTT.

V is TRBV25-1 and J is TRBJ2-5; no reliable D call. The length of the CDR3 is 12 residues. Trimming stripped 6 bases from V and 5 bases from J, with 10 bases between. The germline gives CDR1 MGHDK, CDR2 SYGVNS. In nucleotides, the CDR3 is TGTGCCAGCAGATTTGGGCCGGAGACCCAGTACTTC. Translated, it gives CASRFGPETQYF. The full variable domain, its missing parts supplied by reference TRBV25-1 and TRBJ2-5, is EADIYQTPRYLVIGTGKKITLECSQTMGHDKMYWYQQDPGMELHLIHYSYGVNSTEKGDLSSESTVSRIRTEHFPLTLESARPSHTSQYLCASRFGPETQYFGPGTRLLVL.

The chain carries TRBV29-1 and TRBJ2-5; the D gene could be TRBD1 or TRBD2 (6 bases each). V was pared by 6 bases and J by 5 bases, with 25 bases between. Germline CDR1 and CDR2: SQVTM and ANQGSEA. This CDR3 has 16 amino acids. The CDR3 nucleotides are TGCAGCGTGGACAGCTTGCTGGGGGGTGGGGAGGAGACCCAGTACTTC. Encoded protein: CSVDSLLGGGEETQYF.

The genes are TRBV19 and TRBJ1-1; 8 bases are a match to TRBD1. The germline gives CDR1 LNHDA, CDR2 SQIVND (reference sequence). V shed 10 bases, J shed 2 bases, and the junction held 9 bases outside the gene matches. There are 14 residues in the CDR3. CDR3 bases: TGTGCCACCCTTCTTACAGGGGGTAACACTGAAGCTTTCTTT. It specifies CATLLTGGNTEAFF.

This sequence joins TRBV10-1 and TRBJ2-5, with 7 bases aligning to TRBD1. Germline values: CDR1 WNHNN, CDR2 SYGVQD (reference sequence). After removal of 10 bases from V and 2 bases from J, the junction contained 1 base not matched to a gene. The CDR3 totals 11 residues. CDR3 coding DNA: TGCGCCAACAGGGGACAAGAGACCCAGTACTTC. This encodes CANRGQETQYF.

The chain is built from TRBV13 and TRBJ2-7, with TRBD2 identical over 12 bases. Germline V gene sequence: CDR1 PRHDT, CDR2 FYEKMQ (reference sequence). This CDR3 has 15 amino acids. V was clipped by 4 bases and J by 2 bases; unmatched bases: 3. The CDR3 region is CASSWASGRAYEQYF. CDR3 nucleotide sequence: TGTGCCAGCAGCTGGGCTAGCGGGAGGGCCTACGAGCAGTACTTC.

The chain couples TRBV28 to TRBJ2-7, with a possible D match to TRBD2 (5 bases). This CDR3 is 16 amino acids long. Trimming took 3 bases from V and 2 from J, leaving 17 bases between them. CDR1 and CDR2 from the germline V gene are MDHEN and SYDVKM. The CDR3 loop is CASSFPIRTGTYEQYF. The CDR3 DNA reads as TGTGCCAGCAGTTTTCCAATTCGGACTGGCACCTACGAGCAGTACTTC.

The CDR3 nucleotides read TGTGCCACCCGGGGACTACCCTCCTACAATGAGCAGTTCTTC. Protein product: CATRGLPSYNEQFF. V and J are TRBV2 and TRBJ2-1; 7 bases are a match to TRBD2. With 10 bases clipped from V and 0 bases from J, the junction kept 6 bases outside the gene matches. Germline assignment: CDR1 SNHLY and CDR2 FYNNEI. The CDR3 length is 14 residues.

The CDR3: CASSYANEQFF. DNA for the CDR3: TGTGCCAGCAGCTATGCCAATGAGCAGTTCTTC. The V gene is TRBV5-4, the J gene TRBJ2-1; unclear D gene. Germline loops: CDR1 SGHNT, CDR2 YYREEE (reference sequence). The CDR3 has 11 residues. V was clipped by 3 bases and J by 6 bases, with 4 bases between them.

As DNA, the CDR3 is TGTGCCAGCCGAACGGGGCTAGCGGGGAACAATGAGCAGTTCTTC. This codes for CASRTGLAGNNEQFF. This chain connects TRBV7-8 to TRBJ2-1; 9 positions match TRBD2. The V segment lost 8 bases and the J segment 5 bases; nucleotides outside the gene matches: 10. The CDR3 sequence is 15 residues long. Germline lookup yields CDR1 SGHVS and CDR2 FQNEAQ.

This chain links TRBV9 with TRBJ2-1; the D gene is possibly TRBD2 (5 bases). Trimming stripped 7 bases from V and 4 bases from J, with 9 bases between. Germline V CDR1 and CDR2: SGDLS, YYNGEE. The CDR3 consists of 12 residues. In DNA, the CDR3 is TGTGCCAGCCAAGCGGATTACAATGAGCAGTTCTTC. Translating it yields CASQADYNEQFF.

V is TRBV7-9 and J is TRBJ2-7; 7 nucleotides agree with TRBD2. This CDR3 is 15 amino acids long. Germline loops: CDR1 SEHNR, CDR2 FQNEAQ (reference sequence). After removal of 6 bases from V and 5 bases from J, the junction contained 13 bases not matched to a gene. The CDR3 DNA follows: TGTGCCAGCAGAGCCCTCGCGGGAGTGGGGGACGAGCAGTACTTC. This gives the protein CASRALAGVGDEQYF.

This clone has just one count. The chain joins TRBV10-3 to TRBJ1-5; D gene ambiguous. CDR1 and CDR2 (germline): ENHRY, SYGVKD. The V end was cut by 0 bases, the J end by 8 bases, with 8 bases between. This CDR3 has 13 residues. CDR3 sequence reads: CAISESNFEPQHF. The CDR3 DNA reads TGTGCCATCAGTGAGTCAAACTTTGAGCCCCAGCATTTT.

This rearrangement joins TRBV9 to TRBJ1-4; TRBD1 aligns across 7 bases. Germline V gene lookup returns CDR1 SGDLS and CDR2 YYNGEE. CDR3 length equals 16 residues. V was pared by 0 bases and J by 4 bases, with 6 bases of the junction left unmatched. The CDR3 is CASSVESAGGNEKLFF. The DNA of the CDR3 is TGTGCCAGCAGCGTAGAATCTGCAGGGGGTAATGAAAAACTGTTTTTT.

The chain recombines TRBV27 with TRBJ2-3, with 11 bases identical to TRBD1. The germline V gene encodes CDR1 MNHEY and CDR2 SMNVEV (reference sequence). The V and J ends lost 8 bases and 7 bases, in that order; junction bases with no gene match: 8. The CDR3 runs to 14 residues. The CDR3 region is CASWTGGLLHTQYF. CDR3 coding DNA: TGTGCCAGCTGGACAGGGGGCCTCCTTCATACGCAGTATTTT.

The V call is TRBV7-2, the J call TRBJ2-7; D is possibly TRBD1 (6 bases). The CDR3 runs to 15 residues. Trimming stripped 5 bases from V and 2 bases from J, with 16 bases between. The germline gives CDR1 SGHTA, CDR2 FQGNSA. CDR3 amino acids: CASSLGADLPYEQYF. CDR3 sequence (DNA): TGTGCCAGCAGCCTGGGGGCGGATCTACCCTACGAGCAGTACTTC.

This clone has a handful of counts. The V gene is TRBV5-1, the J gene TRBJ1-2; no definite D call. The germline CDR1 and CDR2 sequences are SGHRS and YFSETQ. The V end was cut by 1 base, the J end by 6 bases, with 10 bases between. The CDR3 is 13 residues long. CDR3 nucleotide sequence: TGCGCCAGCAGCTTGTCCGGGCGGGATGGCTACACCTTC. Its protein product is CASSLSGRDGYTF.

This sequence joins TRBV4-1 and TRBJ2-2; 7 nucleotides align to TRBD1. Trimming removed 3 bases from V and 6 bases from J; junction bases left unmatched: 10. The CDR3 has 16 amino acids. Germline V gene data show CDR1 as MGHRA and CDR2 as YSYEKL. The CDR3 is CASSQAARQGAGELFF. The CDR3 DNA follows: TGCGCCAGCAGCCAGGCAGCGCGACAGGGTGCCGGGGAGCTGTTTTTT.

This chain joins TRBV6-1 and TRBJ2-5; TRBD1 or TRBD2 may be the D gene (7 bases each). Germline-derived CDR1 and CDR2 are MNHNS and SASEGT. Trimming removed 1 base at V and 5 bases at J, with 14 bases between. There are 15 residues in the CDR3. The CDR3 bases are TGTGCCAGCAGTGAAGATAGGGGAGGGGGCGAGACCCAGTACTTC. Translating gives CASSEDRGGGETQYF.

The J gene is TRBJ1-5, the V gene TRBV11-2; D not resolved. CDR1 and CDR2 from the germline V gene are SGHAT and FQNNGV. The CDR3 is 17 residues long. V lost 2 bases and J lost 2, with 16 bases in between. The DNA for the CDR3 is TGTGCCAGCAGCTTATTTTCTTCTCTTGATGGCAATCAGCCCCAGCATTTT. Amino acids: CASSLFSSLDGNQPQHF.

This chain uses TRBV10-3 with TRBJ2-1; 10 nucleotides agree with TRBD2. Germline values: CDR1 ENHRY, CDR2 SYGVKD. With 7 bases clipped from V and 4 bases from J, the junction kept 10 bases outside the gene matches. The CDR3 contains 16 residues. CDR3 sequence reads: CAITPEAGGVYNEQFF. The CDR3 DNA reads TGTGCCATCACCCCCGAAGCGGGAGGGGTATACAATGAGCAGTTCTTC.

This CDR3 is CASSYLPYNEQFF. For the CDR3, the DNA is TGTGCCAGCAGTTACCTTCCCTACAATGAGCAGTTCTTC. The chain uses TRBV6-6 and TRBJ2-1, with D unresolved. Germline loops: CDR1 MNHNY, CDR2 SVGAGI (reference sequence). This CDR3 is 13 amino acids long. Trimming removed 2 bases from V and 2 bases from J, with 4 bases in between.

For the CDR3, the DNA is TGTGCCAGCAGCTTAGAAACAGGTTGGGAGCAGTTCTTC. Protein: CASSLETGWEQFF. The chain couples TRBV13 to TRBJ2-1, with TRBD1 as a possible D gene (5 bases). Deletions cut 1 base from V and 10 bases from J, with 11 bases between. This CDR3 spans 13 amino acids. Germline CDR1 and CDR2: PRHDT and FYEKMQ (reference sequence).

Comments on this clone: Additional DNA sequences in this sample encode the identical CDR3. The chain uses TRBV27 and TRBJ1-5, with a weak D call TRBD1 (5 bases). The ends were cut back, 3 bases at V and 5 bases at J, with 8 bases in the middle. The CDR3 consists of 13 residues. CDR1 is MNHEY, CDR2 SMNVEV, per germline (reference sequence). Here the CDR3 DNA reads TGTGCCAGCAGTTTGGGGGGGTATCAGCCCCAGCATTTT. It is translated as CASSLGGYQPQHF.

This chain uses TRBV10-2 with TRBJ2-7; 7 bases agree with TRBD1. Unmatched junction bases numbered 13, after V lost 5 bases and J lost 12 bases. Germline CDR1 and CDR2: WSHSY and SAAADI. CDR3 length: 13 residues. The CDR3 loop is CASSRTGLWGRYF. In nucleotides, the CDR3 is TGCGCCAGCAGTCGGACAGGCCTCTGGGGGCGGTACTTC.

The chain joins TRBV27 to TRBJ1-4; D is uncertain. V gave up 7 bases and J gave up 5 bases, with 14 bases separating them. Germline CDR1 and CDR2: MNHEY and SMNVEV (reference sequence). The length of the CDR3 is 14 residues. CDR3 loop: CASTYSGSNEKLFF. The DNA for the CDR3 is TGTGCCAGCACCTACAGCGGGAGCAATGAAAAACTGTTTTTT.

The CDR3 DNA is TGTGCCAGCAGTTTATGGAGGACAGGGGAGAATGAAAAACTGTTTTTT. The encoded protein is CASSLWRTGENEKLFF. The chain joins TRBV28 to TRBJ1-4, with TRBD1 matching 9 bases. Germline CDR1 and CDR2: MDHEN and SYDVKM. V dropped 0 bases and J dropped 5; count of bases not matched to a gene: 4. This CDR3 has 16 amino acids.

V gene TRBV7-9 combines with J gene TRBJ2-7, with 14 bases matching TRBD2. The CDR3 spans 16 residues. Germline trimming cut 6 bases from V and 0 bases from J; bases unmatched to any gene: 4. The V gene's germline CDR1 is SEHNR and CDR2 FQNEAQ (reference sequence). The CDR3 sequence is CASRGLAGGTSYEQYF. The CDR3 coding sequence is TGTGCCAGCAGAGGACTAGCGGGAGGAACCTCCTACGAGCAGTACTTC. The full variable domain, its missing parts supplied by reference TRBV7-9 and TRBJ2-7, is DTGVSQNPRHKITKRGQNVTFRCDPISEHNRLYWYRQTLGQGPEFLTYFQNEAQLEKSRLLSDRFSAERPKGSFSTLEIQRTEQGDSAMYLCASRGLAGGTSYEQYFGPGTRLTVT.